Following are 25 T cell receptor beta chains from one sample sequenced in a study of cytomegalovirus exposure and HLA in healthy donors. The PCR made use of 60 Vbeta and 13 Jbeta primers. This table comes from immunoSEQ multiplex PCR, and its TCRdb copy is limited to in-frame clones, with some not included. The table has about 180,000 clones, more than 60% seen once. Sequencing was done on a sample of PBMCs. Receptors were obtained from a woman in her fifties or sixties in good health and CMV-seropositive.

This clone was counted a single time. The genes are TRBV5-6 and TRBJ2-5, with 7 bases lining up with TRBD2. The junction had 14 bases not matched to a gene; V was cut back by 4 bases and J by 2 bases. There are 17 residues in the CDR3. CDR1 and CDR2 from the germline V gene are SGHDT and YYEEEE. The CDR3 nucleotides are TGTGCCAGCAGCAACCTGGGCCAGCGGGGCTTACAAGAGACCCAGTACTTC. Its protein product is CASSNLGQRGLQETQYF.

This clone came up once. CDR3 nucleotide sequence: TGTGCCAGCAGCGTAACAGGGTCCTCTGGGGCCAACGTCCTGACTTTC. It yields the protein CASSVTGSSGANVLTF. V gene TRBV5-5 combines with J gene TRBJ2-6; D might be TRBD1 (6 bases). Looked up from germline, CDR1 is SGHKS and CDR2 is YYEKEE (reference sequence). The CDR3 loop spans 16 amino acids. V lost 4 bases, J lost 0 bases, and 11 bases lay in between.

This clone was seen once. The chain recombines TRBV7-2 with TRBJ2-3, with 8 bases that match TRBD1. In germline, CDR1 is SGHTA, CDR2 FQGNSA. Germline trimming cut 2 bases from V and 0 bases from J; bases unmatched to any gene: 1. The CDR3 contains 15 residues. The CDR3 is CASSLRTGSTDTQYF. The CDR3 coding sequence is TGTGCCAGCAGCTTAAGGACAGGGAGCACAGATACGCAGTATTTT.

This clone was detected once. The J gene is TRBJ2-3, the V gene TRBV7-2, with 12 bases fitting TRBD2. Germline V gene sequence: CDR1 SGHTA, CDR2 FQGNSA. With V trimmed by 4 bases and J by 2 bases, 10 bases remained unmatched. The length of the CDR3 is 18 residues. CDR3 protein: CASSSRRTSGIVTDTQYF. CDR3 nucleotides: TGTGCCAGCAGCTCTAGGAGGACTAGCGGGATAGTCACAGATACGCAGTATTTT. Based on the CDR3 plus reference TRBV7-2 and TRBJ2-3, the full variable domain is GAGVSQSPSNKVTEKGKDVELRCDPISGHTALYWYRQSLGQGLEFLIYFQGNSAPDKSGLPSDRFSAERTGGSVSTLTIQRTQQEDSAVYLCASSSRRTSGIVTDTQYFGPGTRLTVL.

CDR3 sequence: CASSVQDSSGNTIYF. The CDR3 nucleotides are TGTGCCAGCAGCGTTCAGGACAGCTCTGGAAACACCATATATTTT. V and J are TRBV9 and TRBJ1-3; TRBD1 might be the D (6 bases). The CDR3 covers 15 residues. Trimming removed 2 bases from V and 0 bases from J, with 9 bases in between. Germline values: CDR1 SGDLS, CDR2 YYNGEE.

This clone has only one observation. The chain combines TRBV5-1 with TRBJ1-2; TRBD1 aligns across 7 bases. The CDR3 consists of 14 residues. V was pared by 0 bases and J by 6 bases, with 5 bases of the junction left unmatched. Germline CDR1 is SGHRS and CDR2 is YFSETQ. Here the CDR3 reads CASSLVVRGDGYTF. The CDR3 DNA reads TGCGCCAGCAGCTTGGTAGTCAGGGGGGATGGCTACACCTTC.

The chain is built from TRBV27 and TRBJ1-4; weak D call: TRBD1 (6 bases). The CDR3 is 16 residues long. The V gene lost 7 bases and the J gene lost 4 bases, with 19 bases spanning the gap. CDR1 and CDR2 from the germline V gene are MNHEY and SMNVEV (reference sequence). In DNA, the CDR3 is TGTGCCAGCAACATCCATGAGGGGGGGTTTAATGAAAAACTGTTTTTT. It is translated as CASNIHEGGFNEKLFF.

V and J are TRBV4-3 and TRBJ2-3; TRBD2 matches at 7 bases. CDR1 is LGHNA and CDR2 is YSLEER in the germline V gene. The CDR3 extends over 18 amino acids. V gave up 1 base and J gave up 4 bases; unmatched junction bases: 14. The CDR3 loop reads CASSQVLAPAPFADTQYF. The DNA of the CDR3 is TGCGCCAGCAGCCAAGTACTAGCGCCGGCACCTTTCGCAGATACGCAGTATTTT.

This chain joins TRBV5-1 and TRBJ2-1; the match to TRBD1 covers 7 bases. Per the germline V gene, CDR1 is SGHRS and CDR2 is YFSETQ. The J segment lost 5 bases and the V segment lost 5 bases, leaving 10 bases of the junction unmatched. This CDR3 is built from 15 residues. The CDR3 here is CASRGPGQIDNEQFF. CDR3 in DNA: TGCGCCAGCAGGGGACCGGGACAGATAGACAATGAGCAGTTCTTC.

The V and J genes are TRBV19 and TRBJ1-2; D might be TRBD1 (5 bases). Trimming removed 4 bases at V and 3 bases at J, with 9 bases between. Looked up from germline, CDR1 is LNHDA and CDR2 is SQIVND (reference sequence). The length of the CDR3 is 13 residues. CDR3 sequence (DNA): TGTGCCAGTAGTAGGACATCAGACTATGGCTACACCTTC. This translates into CASSRTSDYGYTF.

This chain joins TRBV28 and TRBJ1-5; D gene ambiguous. CDR1 is MDHEN, CDR2 SYDVKM, per germline. Trimming removed 1 base at V and 0 bases at J, with 7 bases between. The CDR3 is 15 residues long. CDR3 loop: CASSLLPVSNQPQHF. The CDR3 coding sequence is TGTGCCAGCAGTTTATTGCCGGTTAGCAATCAGCCCCAGCATTTT.

The chain links TRBV6-1 to TRBJ2-7; D may be TRBD2 (5 bases). This CDR3 contains 13 residues. The germline V and J ends were trimmed by 4 bases and 3 bases, with 10 bases remaining between them. Germline values: CDR1 MNHNS, CDR2 SASEGT. CDR3 DNA: TGTGCCAGCAGTGGCCCCGGGAACTACGAGCAGTACTTC. Its translation is CASSGPGNYEQYF.

The V call is TRBV25-1, the J call TRBJ2-7; TRBD1 might be the D (6 bases). The V end was cut by 8 bases, the J end by 1 base, with 15 bases between. The germline V gene encodes CDR1 MGHDK and CDR2 SYGVNS. CDR3 length: 14 amino acids. The DNA for the CDR3 is TGTGCCAGCCAGGGCAGGGGCTCTTCCTACGAGCAGTACTTC. Amino acids: CASQGRGSSYEQYF.

The chain couples TRBV19 to TRBJ2-5; 9 bases are shared with TRBD1. J lost 4 bases, V lost 5 bases, and 14 bases had no gene match. In germline, CDR1 is LNHDA, CDR2 SQIVND (reference sequence). The CDR3 has 17 amino acids. The DNA for the CDR3 is TGTGCCAGTAGTCCCGGGACAGGGAAAGTATTTCCAGAGACCCAGTACTTC. It translates to CASSPGTGKVFPETQYF.

In its sample, this clone was seen a few times. This chain links TRBV7-2 with TRBJ1-2; possible D gene TRBD1, 6 bases. The germline V gene encodes CDR1 SGHTA and CDR2 FQGNSA. This CDR3 has 14 residues. V was cut by 6 bases and J by 5 bases, with 16 bases left in between. CDR3 region: CASSQFTGLYGYTF. CDR3 coding DNA: TGTGCCAGCAGTCAGTTCACAGGGCTTTATGGCTACACCTTC.

The gene calls are TRBV27 and TRBJ1-3; D possibly corresponds to TRBD1 (6 bases). With 4 bases removed from V and 0 bases from J, the gap between germline ends came to 10 bases. The length of the CDR3 is 15 residues. Germline V lookup: CDR1 MNHEY, CDR2 SMNVEV (reference sequence). The CDR3 loop reads CASSSGTPSGNTIYF. CDR3 coding DNA: TGTGCCAGCAGTTCCGGGACACCCTCTGGAAACACCATATATTTT.

The chain joins TRBV7-9 to TRBJ1-4, with D perhaps matching TRBD1 (6 bases). The CDR3 has 14 residues. CDR1 and CDR2 from the germline V gene are SEHNR and FQNEAQ (reference sequence). V gave up 3 bases and J gave up 2 bases, with 7 bases separating them. CDR3 loop: CASSLGATNEKLFF. DNA of the CDR3: TGTGCCAGCAGCTTGGGGGCGACTAATGAAAAACTGTTTTTT.

This clone has a handful of counts. This sequence joins TRBV5-1 and TRBJ2-5, with TRBD1 identical over 9 bases. In germline, CDR1 is SGHRS, CDR2 YFSETQ. The CDR3 sequence is 16 residues long. The junction had 8 bases not matched to a gene; V was cut back by 0 bases and J by 5 bases. The CDR3 sequence: CASSLATGQGWETQYF. In DNA form, the CDR3 reads TGCGCCAGCAGCTTGGCCACGGGACAGGGTTGGGAGACCCAGTACTTC. Filled out from reference TRBV5-1 and TRBJ2-5, the complete variable domain reads KAGVTQTPRYLIKTRGQQVTLSCSPISGHRSVSWYQQTPGQGLQFLFEYFSETQRNKGNFPGRFSGRQFSNSRSEMNVSTLELGDSALYLCASSLATGQGWETQYFGPGTRLLVL.

This chain links TRBV28 with TRBJ1-1, with a possible D match to TRBD1 (5 bases). This CDR3 is built from 14 residues. Germline-derived CDR1 and CDR2 are MDHEN and SYDVKM. Trimming removed 2 bases from V and 5 bases from J, with 12 bases in between. CDR3 residues: CASSLAGQGTEAFF. The CDR3 DNA reads as TGTGCCAGCAGTTTAGCCGGTCAGGGTACTGAAGCTTTCTTT.

The rearrangement joins TRBV28 to TRBJ2-3, with D hard to call. The V end was cut by 3 bases, the J end by 1 base, with 8 bases between. CDR1 and CDR2 from the germline V gene are MDHEN and SYDVKM. CDR3 size: 14 residues. CDR3 nucleotides: TGTGCCAGCAGTTTTTACTACCGCACAGATACGCAGTATTTT. It encodes CASSFYYRTDTQYF.

This rearrangement joins TRBV2 to TRBJ2-3, with D possibly matching TRBD2 (5 bases). The germline V and J ends were trimmed by 1 base and 1 base, with 9 bases remaining between them. Germline CDR1 and CDR2: SNHLY and FYNNEI. This CDR3 spans 15 amino acids. The chain's CDR3 is CASSEEGVRTDTQYF. The CDR3 DNA sequence: TGTGCCAGCAGTGAAGAGGGAGTTCGCACAGATACGCAGTATTTT.

This clone was counted only a few times. This chain connects TRBV5-5 to TRBJ2-3, with 7 bases fitting TRBD1. The CDR3 has 16 residues. The J segment lost 0 bases and the V segment lost 0 bases, leaving 4 bases of the junction unmatched. Germline CDR1 and CDR2: SGHKS and YYEKEE (reference sequence). The CDR3: CASSLGQGWSTDTQYF. The CDR3, as DNA: TGTGCCAGCAGCTTGGGACAGGGTTGGAGCACAGATACGCAGTATTTT.

With regard to this clone: The identical CDR3 is also encoded by other nucleotide sequences in the sample. The V and J genes are TRBV7-3 and TRBJ2-1; TRBD1 aligns across 8 bases. CDR3 length: 15 residues. After removal of 1 base from V and 3 bases from J, the junction contained 2 bases not matched to a gene. Per germline, CDR1 SGHTA and CDR2 FQGTGA. The CDR3 loop reads CASSLSGTGYNEQFF. The CDR3 DNA is TGTGCCAGCAGCTTAAGTGGGACAGGCTACAATGAGCAGTTCTTC.

The gene calls are TRBV19 and TRBJ1-5, with 7 bases identical to TRBD1. Germline V gives CDR1 LNHDA, CDR2 SQIVND (reference sequence). The J segment lost 5 bases and the V segment lost 6 bases, leaving 10 bases of the junction unmatched. The CDR3 covers 15 residues. The CDR3 DNA sequence: TGTGCCAGTAGACCACGGGACAGTCGATATCAGCCCCAGCATTTT. Protein sequence: CASRPRDSRYQPQHF. The whole variable domain, filled in from reference TRBV19 and TRBJ1-5, reads DGGITQSPKYLFRKEGQNVTLSCEQNLNHDAMYWYRQDPGQGLRLIYYSQIVNDFQKGDIAEGYSVSREKKESFPLTVTSAQKNPTAFYLCASRPRDSRYQPQHFGDGTRLSIL.

This chain links TRBV7-9 with TRBJ2-1, with 11 bases fitting TRBD2. V dropped 5 bases and J dropped 2; count of bases not matched to a gene: 5. In germline, CDR1 is SEHNR, CDR2 FQNEAQ (reference sequence). The CDR3 is made up of 16 amino acids. The CDR3 nucleotides are TGTGCCAGCAGCCTCCTAGCGGGGGGCGCCTACAATGAGCAGTTCTTC. Translation: CASSLLAGGAYNEQFF.